Listed here are 2 T cell receptor beta chains from one sample, sequenced in a study of siplizumab effects on memory and regulatory T cells. Sequencing used immunoSEQ multiplex PCR; TCRdb keeps in-frame clones, though not all of them. In the table there are tens of thousands of clones, 95% to 98% of which are singletons. Material for sequencing was naive CD4+ T cells sorted from blood. All receptors come from a human donor in good health.

This chain uses TRBV6-1 with TRBJ1-1; 7 bases agree with TRBD1. Per the germline V gene, CDR1 is MNHNS and CDR2 is SASEGT. The J segment lost 0 bases and the V segment lost 6 bases, leaving 7 bases of the junction unmatched. The CDR3 is made up of 15 amino acids. The CDR3 DNA is TGTGCCAGCAGGAGAAGACAGGGAATGAACACTGAAGCTTTCTTT. This sequence encodes CASRRRQGMNTEAFF.

This clone was counted a single time. The chain employs TRBV7-9 and TRBJ1-4; the D gene is possibly TRBD1 (6 bases). The CDR3 has 17 amino acids. The V end was cut by 4 bases, the J end by 7 bases, with 22 bases between. Germline V gene lookup returns CDR1 SEHNR and CDR2 FQNEAQ (reference sequence). The CDR3 DNA follows: TGTGCCAGCAGCTCCCTAAAGAGCACAGGGTTCGGTGAAAAACTGTTTTTT. Protein sequence: CASSSLKSTGFGEKLFF.